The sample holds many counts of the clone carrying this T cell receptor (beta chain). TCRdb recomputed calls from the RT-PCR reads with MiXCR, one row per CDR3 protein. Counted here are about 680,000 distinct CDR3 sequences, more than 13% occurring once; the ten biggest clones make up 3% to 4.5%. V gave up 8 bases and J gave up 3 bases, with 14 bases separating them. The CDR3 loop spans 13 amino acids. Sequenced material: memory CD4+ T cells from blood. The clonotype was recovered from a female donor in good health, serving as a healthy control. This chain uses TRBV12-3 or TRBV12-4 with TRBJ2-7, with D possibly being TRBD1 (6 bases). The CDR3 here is CASLRGGGYEQYF. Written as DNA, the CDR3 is TGTGCCAGCCTACGTGGGGGCGGCTACGAGCAGTACTTC.